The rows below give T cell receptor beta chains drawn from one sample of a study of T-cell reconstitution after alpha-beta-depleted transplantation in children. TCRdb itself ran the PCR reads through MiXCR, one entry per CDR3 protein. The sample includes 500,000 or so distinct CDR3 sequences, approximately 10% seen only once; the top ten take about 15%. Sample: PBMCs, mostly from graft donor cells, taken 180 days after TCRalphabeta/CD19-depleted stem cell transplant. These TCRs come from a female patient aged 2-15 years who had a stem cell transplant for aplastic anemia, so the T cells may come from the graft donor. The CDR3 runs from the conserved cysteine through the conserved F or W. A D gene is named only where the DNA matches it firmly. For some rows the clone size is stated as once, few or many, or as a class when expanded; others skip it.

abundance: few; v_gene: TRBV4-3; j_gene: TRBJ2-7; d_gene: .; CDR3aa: CASSQEYSYEQYF; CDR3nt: TGCGCCAGCAGCCAAGAGTACAGCTACGAGCAGTACTTC
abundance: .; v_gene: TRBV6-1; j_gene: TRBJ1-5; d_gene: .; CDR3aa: CASRFQASNQPQHF; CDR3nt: TGTGCCAGCAGGTTCCAGGCGAGCAATCAGCCCCAGCATTTT
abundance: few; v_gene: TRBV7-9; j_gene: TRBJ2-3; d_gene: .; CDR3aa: CASTSPGRRTDTQYF; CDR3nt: TGTGCCAGCACATCCCCGGGACGCCGCACAGATACGCAGTATTTT
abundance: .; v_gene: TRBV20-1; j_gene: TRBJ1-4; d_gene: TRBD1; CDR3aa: CSASNTRQGRRNEKLFF; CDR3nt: TGCAGTGCTTCGAATACAAGACAGGGGAGACGCAATGAAAAACTGTTTTTT
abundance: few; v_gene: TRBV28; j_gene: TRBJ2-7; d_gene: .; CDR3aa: CASTAGGTGSYEQYF; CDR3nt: TGTGCCAGCACCGCGGGGGGGACAGGCTCCTACGAGCAGTACTTC
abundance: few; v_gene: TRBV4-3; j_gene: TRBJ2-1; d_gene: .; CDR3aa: CASSQDRERGEQFF; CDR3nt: TGCGCCAGCAGCCAAGATCGAGAGCGCGGTGAGCAGTTCTTC
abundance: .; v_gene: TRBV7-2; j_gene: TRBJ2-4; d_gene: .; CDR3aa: CASSPAGADINIQYF; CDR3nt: TGTGCCAGCAGCCCCGCTGGAGCAGACATAAACATTCAGTACTTC
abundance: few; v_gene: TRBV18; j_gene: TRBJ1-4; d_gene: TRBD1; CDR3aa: CASCIRTGPDEKLFF; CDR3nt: TGTGCCAGCTGCATCCGGACAGGGCCGGATGAAAAACTGTTTTTT
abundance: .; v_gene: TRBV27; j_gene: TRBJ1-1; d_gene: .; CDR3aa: CASSLSKRNTEAFF; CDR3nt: TGTGCCAGCAGTTTATCGAAGAGGAACACTGAAGCTTTCTTT
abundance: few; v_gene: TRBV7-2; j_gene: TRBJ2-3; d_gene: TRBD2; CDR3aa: CASSSSVAGGPNTQYF; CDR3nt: TGTGCCAGCAGCTCCAGCGTAGCGGGAGGGCCGAATACGCAGTATTTT
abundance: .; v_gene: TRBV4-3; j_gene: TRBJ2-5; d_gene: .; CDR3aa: CASSRNRGTQETQYF; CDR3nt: TGCGCCAGCAGCCGGAACAGAGGGACCCAAGAGACCCAGTACTTC
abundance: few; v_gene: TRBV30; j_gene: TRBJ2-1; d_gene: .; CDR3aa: CAWSPGPSSYNEQFF; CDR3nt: TGTGCCTGGAGTCCGGGACCGAGCTCCTACAATGAGCAGTTCTTC
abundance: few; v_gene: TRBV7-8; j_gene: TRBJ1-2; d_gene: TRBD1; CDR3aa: CASSLYRGGYGYTF; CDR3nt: TGTGCCAGCAGCTTGTACAGGGGGGGCTATGGCTACACCTTC
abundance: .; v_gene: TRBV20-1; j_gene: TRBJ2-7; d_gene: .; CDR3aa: CSARDGSLAQYF; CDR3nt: TGCAGTGCTAGAGACGGCAGCCTCGCGCAGTACTTC
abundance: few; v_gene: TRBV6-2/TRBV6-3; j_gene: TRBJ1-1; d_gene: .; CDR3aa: CASSNRGGHTEAFF; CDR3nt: TGTGCCAGCAGTAACCGGGGCGGACACACTGAAGCTTTCTTT
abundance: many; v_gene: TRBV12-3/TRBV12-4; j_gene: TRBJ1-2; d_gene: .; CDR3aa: CASSSPSKIHRDYGYTF; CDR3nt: TGTGCCAGCAGTTCTCCATCGAAAATACACCGGGACTATGGCTACACCTTC
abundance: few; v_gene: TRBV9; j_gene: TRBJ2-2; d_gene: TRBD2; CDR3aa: CASSGVGGANTGELFF; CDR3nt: TGTGCCAGCAGCGGGGTGGGAGGGGCGAACACCGGGGAGCTGTTTTTT
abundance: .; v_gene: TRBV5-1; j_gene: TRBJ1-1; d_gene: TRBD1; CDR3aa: CASSLDRGRGAFF; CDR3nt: TGCGCCAGCAGCTTGGACAGGGGAAGGGGAGCTTTCTTT
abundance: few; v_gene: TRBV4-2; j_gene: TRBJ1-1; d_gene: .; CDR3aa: CASSQAGGRTEAFF; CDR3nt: TGTGCCAGCAGCCAGGCTGGCGGTCGCACTGAAGCTTTCTTT
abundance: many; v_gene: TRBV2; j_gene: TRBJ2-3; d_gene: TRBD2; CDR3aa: CASSEGAGGQRDTQYF; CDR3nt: TGTGCCAGCAGTGAAGGAGCGGGGGGGCAGCGGGATACGCAGTATTTT
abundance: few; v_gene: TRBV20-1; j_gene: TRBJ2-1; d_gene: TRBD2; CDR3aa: CSARGGTSGYNEQFF; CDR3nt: TGCAGTGCTAGAGGCGGGACTAGCGGCTACAATGAGCAGTTCTTC
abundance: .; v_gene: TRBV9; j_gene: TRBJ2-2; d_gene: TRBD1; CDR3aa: CASSVTGQYTGELFF; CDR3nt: TGTGCCAGCAGCGTAACGGGACAGTACACCGGGGAGCTGTTTTTT
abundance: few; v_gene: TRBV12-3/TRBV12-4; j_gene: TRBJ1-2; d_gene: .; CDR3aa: CASRKTSTESNYGYTF; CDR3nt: TGTGCCAGCAGAAAAACCTCGACAGAGAGTAACTATGGCTACACCTTC
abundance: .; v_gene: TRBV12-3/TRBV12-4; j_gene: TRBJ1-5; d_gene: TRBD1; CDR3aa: CTSSFGFGDRGSNQPQHF; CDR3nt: TGTACCAGCAGTTTTGGGTTTGGGGACAGGGGTAGCAATCAGCCCCAGCATTTT
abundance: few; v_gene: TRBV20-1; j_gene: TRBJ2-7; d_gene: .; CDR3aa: CSARNPYEQYF; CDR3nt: TGCAGTGCTAGGAACCCCTACGAGCAGTACTTC
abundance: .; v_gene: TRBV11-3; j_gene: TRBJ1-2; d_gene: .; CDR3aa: CASSPRGQRGYTF; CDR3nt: TGTGCCAGCAGCCCACGAGGCCAGAGGGGCTACACCTTC
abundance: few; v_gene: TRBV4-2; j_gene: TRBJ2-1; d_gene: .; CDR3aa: CASSLEGSGSYNEQFF; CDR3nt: TGTGCCAGCAGCCTTGAGGGGAGCGGCTCCTACAATGAGCAGTTCTTC
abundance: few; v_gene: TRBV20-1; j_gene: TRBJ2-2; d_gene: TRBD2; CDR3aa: CSAVLHRLAGGPSGELFF; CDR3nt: TGCAGTGCCGTCCTCCATCGACTAGCGGGGGGGCCCTCCGGGGAGCTGTTTTTT
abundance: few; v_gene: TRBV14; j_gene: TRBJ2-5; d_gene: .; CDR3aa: CASSQDFLGGRPQETQYF; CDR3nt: TGTGCCAGCAGCCAAGATTTTCTTGGCGGGCGCCCTCAAGAGACCCAGTACTTC
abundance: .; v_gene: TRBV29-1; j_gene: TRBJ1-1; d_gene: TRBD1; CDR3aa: CSGATGAGSTEAFF; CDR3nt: TGCAGCGGGGCGACAGGGGCGGGATCGACTGAAGCTTTCTTT
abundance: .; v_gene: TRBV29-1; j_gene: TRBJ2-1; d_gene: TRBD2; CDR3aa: CSVHGLAGAFDNEQFF; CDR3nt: TGCAGCGTCCATGGACTAGCGGGAGCATTCGACAATGAGCAGTTCTTC
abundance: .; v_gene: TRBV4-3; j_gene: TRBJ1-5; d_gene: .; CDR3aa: CASSQVDGYQPQHF; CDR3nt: TGCGCCAGCAGCCAAGTGGACGGGTATCAGCCCCAGCATTTT
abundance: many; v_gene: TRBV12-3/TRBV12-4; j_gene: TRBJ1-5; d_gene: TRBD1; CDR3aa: CASSLTGRGNQPQHF; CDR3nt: TGTGCCAGCAGCCTTACGGGCAGGGGGAATCAGCCCCAGCATTTT
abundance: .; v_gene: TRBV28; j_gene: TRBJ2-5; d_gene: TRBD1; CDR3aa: CASSEGQSLKETQYF; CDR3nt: TGTGCCAGCAGTGAGGGACAGAGCCTAAAAGAGACCCAGTACTTC
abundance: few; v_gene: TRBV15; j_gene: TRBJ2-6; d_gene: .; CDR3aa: CATSRVYRSSGANVLTF; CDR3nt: TGTGCCACCAGCAGAGTCTACAGGAGCTCTGGGGCCAACGTCCTGACTTTC
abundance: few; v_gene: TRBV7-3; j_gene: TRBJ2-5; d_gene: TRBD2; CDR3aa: CASSLEGAGGPQETQYF; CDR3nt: TGTGCCAGCAGCTTAGAGGGAGCGGGAGGCCCTCAAGAGACCCAGTACTTC
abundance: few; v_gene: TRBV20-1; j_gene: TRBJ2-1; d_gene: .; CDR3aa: CSARAEDRHYNEQFF; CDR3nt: TGCAGTGCTAGAGCCGAGGACAGACATTACAATGAGCAGTTCTTC
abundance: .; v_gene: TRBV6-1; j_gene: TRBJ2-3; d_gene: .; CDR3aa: CASKTGLGTDTQYF; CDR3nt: TGTGCCAGCAAGACGGGCCTTGGCACAGATACGCAGTATTTT
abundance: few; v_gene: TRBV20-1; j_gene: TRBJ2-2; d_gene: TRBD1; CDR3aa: CSAPDRVNTGELFF; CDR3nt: TGCAGTGCCCCAGACAGGGTAAACACCGGGGAGCTGTTTTTT
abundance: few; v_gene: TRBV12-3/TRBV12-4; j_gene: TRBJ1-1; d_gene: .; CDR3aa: CASSSTLGSTEAFF; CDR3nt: TGTGCCAGCAGTTCCACCTTGGGCTCCACTGAAGCTTTCTTT
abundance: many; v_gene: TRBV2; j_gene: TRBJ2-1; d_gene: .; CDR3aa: CASSPYKRSLFGNEQFF; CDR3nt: TGTGCCAGCAGTCCCTATAAGCGGTCGTTGTTTGGAAATGAGCAGTTCTTC
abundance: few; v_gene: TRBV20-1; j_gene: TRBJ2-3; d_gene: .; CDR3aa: CSAGAETDTQYF; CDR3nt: TGCAGTGCTGGGGCGGAAACAGATACGCAGTATTTT
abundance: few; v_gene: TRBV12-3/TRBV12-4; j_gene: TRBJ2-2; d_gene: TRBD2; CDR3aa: CASSLGIAGVPGSTGELFF; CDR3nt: TGTGCCAGCAGTTTGGGGATAGCGGGAGTCCCAGGCAGCACCGGGGAGCTGTTTTTT
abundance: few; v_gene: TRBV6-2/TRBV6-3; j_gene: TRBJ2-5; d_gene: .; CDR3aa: CASSYWVVTQYF; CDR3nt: TGTGCCAGCAGTTACTGGGTTGTGACCCAGTACTTC
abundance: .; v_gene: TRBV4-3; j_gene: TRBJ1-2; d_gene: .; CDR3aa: CASSQAIGGYGYTF; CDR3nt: TGCGCCAGCAGCCAAGCGATCGGGGGCTATGGCTACACCTTC